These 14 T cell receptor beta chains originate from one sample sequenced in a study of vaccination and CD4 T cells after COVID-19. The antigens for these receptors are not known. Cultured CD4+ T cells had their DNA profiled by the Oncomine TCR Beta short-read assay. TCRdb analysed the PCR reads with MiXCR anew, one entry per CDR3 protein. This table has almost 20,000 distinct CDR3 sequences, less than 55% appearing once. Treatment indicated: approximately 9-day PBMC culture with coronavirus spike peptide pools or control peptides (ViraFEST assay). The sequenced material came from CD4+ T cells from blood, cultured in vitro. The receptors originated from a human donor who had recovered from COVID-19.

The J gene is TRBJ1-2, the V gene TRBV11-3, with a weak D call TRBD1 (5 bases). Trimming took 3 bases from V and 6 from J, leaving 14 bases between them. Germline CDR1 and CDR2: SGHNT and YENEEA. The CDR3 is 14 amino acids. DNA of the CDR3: TGTGCCAGCAGCTTCGACCAGGGTAGACATGGCTACACCTTC. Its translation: CASSFDQGRHGYTF.

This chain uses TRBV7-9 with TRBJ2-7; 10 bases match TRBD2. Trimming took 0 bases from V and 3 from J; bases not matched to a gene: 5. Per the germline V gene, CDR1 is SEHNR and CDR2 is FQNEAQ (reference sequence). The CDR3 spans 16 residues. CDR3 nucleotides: TGTGCCAGCAGCTTAGCCCTAAGGACTAGCGGCTACGAGCAGTACTTC. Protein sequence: CASSLALRTSGYEQYF. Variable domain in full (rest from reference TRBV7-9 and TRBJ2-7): DTGVSQNPRHKITKRGQNVTFRCDPISEHNRLYWYRQTLGQGPEFLTYFQNEAQLEKSRLLSDRFSAERPKGSFSTLEIQRTEQGDSAMYLCASSLALRTSGYEQYFGPGTRLTVT.

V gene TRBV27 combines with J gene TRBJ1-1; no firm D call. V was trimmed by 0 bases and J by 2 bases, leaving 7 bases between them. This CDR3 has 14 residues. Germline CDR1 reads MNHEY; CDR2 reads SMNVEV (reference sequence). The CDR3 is CASSLSTGNTEAFF. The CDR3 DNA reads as TGTGCCAGCAGTTTATCTACGGGAAACACTGAAGCTTTCTTT.

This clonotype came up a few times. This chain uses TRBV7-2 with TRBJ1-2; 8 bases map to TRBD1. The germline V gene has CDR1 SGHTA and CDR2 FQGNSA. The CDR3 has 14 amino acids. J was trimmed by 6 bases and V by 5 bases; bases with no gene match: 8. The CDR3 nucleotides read TGTGCCAGCAGCCGTAAGGTACAGGGGGATGGCTACACCTTC. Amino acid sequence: CASSRKVQGDGYTF.

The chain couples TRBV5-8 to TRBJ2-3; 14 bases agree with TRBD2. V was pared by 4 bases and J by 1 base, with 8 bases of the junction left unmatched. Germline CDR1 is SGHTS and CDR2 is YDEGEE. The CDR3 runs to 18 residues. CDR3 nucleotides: TGTGCCAGCAGCCTGGGACTAGCGGGAGCGACGGGCACAGATACGCAGTATTTT. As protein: CASSLGLAGATGTDTQYF.

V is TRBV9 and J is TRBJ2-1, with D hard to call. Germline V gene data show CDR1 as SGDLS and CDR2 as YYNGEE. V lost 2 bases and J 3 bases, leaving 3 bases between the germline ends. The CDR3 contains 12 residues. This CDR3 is CASSVNYNEQFF. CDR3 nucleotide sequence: TGTGCCAGCAGCGTTAACTACAATGAGCAGTTCTTC.

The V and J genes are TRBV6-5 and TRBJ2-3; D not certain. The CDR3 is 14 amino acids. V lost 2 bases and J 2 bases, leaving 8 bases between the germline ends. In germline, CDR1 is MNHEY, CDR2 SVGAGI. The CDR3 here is CASSYGTNTDTQYF. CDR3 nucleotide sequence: TGTGCCAGCAGTTACGGAACGAACACAGATACGCAGTATTTT.

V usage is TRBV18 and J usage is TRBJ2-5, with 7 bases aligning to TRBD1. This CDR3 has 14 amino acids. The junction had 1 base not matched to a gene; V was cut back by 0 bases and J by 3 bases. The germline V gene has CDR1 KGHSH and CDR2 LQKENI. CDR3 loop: CASSPPGQKETQYF. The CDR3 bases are TGTGCCAGCTCACCACCGGGACAGAAAGAGACCCAGTACTTC. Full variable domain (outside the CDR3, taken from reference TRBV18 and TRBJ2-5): NAGVMQNPRHLVRRRGQEARLRCSPMKGHSHVYWYRQLPEEGLKFMVYLQKENIIDESGMPKERFSAEFPKEGPSILRIQQVVRGDSAAYFCASSPPGQKETQYFGPGTRLLVL.

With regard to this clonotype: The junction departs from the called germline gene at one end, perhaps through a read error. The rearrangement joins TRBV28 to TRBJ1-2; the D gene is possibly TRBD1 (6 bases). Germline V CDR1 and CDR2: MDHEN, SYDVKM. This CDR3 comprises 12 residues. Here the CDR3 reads CASSPGGGQLHF. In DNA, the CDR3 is TGTGCCAGCAGTCCTGGGGGGGGCCAACTCCACTTC.

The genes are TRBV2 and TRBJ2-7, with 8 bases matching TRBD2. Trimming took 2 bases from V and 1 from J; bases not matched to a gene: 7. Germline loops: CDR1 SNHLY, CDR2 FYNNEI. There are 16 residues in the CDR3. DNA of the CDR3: TGTGCCAGCAGTGAACCCGGGGGGGGTTTATCCTACGAGCAGTACTTC. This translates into CASSEPGGGLSYEQYF.

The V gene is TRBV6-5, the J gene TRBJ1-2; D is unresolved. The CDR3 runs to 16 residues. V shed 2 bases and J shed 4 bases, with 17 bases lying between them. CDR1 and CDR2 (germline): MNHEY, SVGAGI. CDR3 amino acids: CASSYQDRLVFYGYTF. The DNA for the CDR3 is TGTGCCAGCAGTTACCAGGACCGCCTAGTCTTCTATGGCTACACCTTC.

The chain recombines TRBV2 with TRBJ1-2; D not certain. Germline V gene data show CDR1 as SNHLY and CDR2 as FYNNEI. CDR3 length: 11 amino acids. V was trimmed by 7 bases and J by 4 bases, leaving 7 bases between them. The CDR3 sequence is CASIGVYGYTF. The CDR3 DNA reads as TGTGCCAGCATAGGAGTCTATGGCTACACCTTC.

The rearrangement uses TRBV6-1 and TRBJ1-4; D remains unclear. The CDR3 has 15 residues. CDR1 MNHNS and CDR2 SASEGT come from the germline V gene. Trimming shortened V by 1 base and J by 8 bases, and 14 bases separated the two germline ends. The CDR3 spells CASSEEVAGGEKLFF. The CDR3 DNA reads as TGTGCCAGCAGTGAAGAGGTGGCCGGAGGGGAAAAACTGTTTTTT.

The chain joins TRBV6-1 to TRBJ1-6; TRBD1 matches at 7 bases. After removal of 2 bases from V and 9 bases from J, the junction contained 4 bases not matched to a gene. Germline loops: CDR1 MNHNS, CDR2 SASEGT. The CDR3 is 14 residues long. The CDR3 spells CASSESRGSSPLHF. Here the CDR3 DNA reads TGTGCCAGCAGTGAAAGCAGGGGGAGTTCACCCCTCCACTTT.